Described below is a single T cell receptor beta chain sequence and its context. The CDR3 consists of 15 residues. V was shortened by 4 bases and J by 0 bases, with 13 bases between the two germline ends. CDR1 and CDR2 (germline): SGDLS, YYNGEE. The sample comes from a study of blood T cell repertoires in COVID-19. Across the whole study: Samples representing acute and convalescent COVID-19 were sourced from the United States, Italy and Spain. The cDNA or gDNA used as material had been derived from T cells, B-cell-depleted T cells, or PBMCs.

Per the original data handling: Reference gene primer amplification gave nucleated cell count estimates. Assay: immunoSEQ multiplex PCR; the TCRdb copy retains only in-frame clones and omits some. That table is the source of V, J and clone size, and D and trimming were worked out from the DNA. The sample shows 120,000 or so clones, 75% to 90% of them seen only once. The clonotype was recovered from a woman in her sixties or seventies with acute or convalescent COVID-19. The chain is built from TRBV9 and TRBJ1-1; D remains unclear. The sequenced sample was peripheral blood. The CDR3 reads CASSPPRGMNTEAFF. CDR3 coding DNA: TGTGCCAGCAGCCCCCCCCGGGGAATGAACACTGAAGCTTTCTTT.